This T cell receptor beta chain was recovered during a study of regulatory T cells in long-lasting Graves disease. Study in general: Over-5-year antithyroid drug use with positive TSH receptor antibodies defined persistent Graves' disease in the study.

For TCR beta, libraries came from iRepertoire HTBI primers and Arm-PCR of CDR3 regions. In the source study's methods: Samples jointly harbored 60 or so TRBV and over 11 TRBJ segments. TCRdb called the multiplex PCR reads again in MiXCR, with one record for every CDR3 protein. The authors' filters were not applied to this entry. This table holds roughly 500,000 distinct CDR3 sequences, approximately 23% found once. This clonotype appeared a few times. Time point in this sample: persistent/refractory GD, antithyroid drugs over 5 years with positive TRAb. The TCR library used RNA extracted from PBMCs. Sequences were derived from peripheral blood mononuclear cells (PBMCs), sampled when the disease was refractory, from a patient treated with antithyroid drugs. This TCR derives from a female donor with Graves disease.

CDR3 loop: CASSSKTGTDTQYF. The CDR3 DNA is TGTGCCAGCAGCTCGAAGACAGGGACAGATACGCAGTATTTT. The chain couples TRBV7-2 to TRBJ2-3, with 7 bases identical to TRBD1. V shed 4 bases, J shed 3 bases, and the junction held 4 bases outside the gene matches. The CDR3 consists of 14 residues. CDR1 is SGHTA and CDR2 is FQGNSA in the germline V gene. The variable domain in full, completed from reference TRBV7-2 and TRBJ2-3, reads GAGVSQSPSNKVTEKGKDVELRCDPISGHTALYWYRQSLGQGLEFLIYFQGNSAPDKSGLPSDRFSAERTGGSVSTLTIQRTQQEDSAVYLCASSSKTGTDTQYFGPGTRLTVL.